The 30 T cell receptor beta chains below all came from one sample that was sequenced in a study of T-cell memory formation after mild COVID-19. In TCRdb, the 5' RACE reads were re-called with MiXCR into one record per CDR3 protein. Seen here are hundreds of thousands of distinct CDR3 sequences, about a sixth observed once, and the top ten hold approximately 23%. The sample consisted of PBMCs or a T cell subset sorted from them (not recorded which). Source of these receptors: a man between 18 and 29 years old who had mild COVID-19 (a few samples of this study predate the infection). Cell type and time point are not known.

This clonotype was counted between two and nine times. The rearrangement joins TRBV27 to TRBJ1-4; D possibly corresponds to TRBD1 (6 bases). Germline V CDR1 and CDR2: MNHEY, SMNVEV (reference sequence). CDR3 length equals 17 residues. V was trimmed by 8 bases and J by 7 bases, leaving 26 bases between them. This CDR3 is CASQRGTERRWGEKLFF. Here the CDR3 DNA reads TGTGCCAGCCAAAGGGGGACCGAACGAAGGTGGGGTGAAAAACTGTTTTTT.

The genes are TRBV7-9 and TRBJ2-1; TRBD1 agrees at 9 bases. Trimming cost V 5 bases and J 0 bases; bases outside gene matches: 5. CDR3 size: 16 residues. Germline CDR1 and CDR2: SEHNR and FQNEAQ (reference sequence). The CDR3 spells CASSQTGGSSYNEQFF. DNA for the CDR3: TGTGCCAGCAGCCAGACAGGGGGAAGCTCCTACAATGAGCAGTTCTTC.

This clonotype turned up a few times. This chain joins TRBV7-9 and TRBJ1-1; unclear D gene. Between the trimmed V and J ends, which lost 0 bases and 0 bases, there was a span of 5 bases. The germline V gene has CDR1 SEHNR and CDR2 FQNEAQ (reference sequence). The CDR3 spans 14 residues. CDR3 DNA: TGTGCCAGCAGCTTAGCGATGATGAACACTGAAGCTTTCTTT. Translation: CASSLAMMNTEAFF. Complete variable domain (other parts from reference TRBV7-9 and TRBJ1-1): DTGVSQNPRHKITKRGQNVTFRCDPISEHNRLYWYRQTLGQGPEFLTYFQNEAQLEKSRLLSDRFSAERPKGSFSTLEIQRTEQGDSAMYLCASSLAMMNTEAFFGQGTRLTVV.

This clonotype was seen only a few times. The V gene is TRBV29-1, the J gene TRBJ2-5, with 13 nucleotides matching TRBD2. Germline CDR1 is SQVTM and CDR2 is ANQGSEA. This CDR3 is 16 amino acids long. Trimming at V came to 7 bases and at J to 2 bases, leaving 10 bases not matched to a gene. This CDR3 reads CSGNGLAGDLQETQYF. CDR3 nucleotides: TGCAGCGGGAACGGACTAGCGGGGGACCTACAAGAGACCCAGTACTTC.

This clonotype has ten or more counts. This sequence joins TRBV2 and TRBJ2-7; TRBD1 matches at 12 bases. J was trimmed by 7 bases and V by 9 bases; bases with no gene match: 7. The germline gives CDR1 SNHLY, CDR2 FYNNEI. The CDR3 length is 13 residues. The chain's CDR3 is CASSGTGGGEQYF. CDR3 nucleotides: TGTGCCAGTTCCGGGACAGGGGGCGGGGAGCAGTACTTC.

J is TRBJ2-2 and V is TRBV2; no reliable D call. CDR3 size: 13 residues. Germline CDR1 is SNHLY and CDR2 is FYNNEI. V lost 8 bases to trimming and J lost 6 bases, with 13 bases between them. The CDR3, as DNA: TGTGCCAGCGCCTTTGACCCTCCCGGGGAGCTGTTTTTT. It encodes CASAFDPPGELFF. Full variable domain (remainder filled in from reference TRBV2 and TRBJ2-2): EPEVTQTPSHQVTQMGQEVILRCVPISNHLYFYWYRQILGQKVEFLVSFYNNEISEKSEIFDDQFSVERPDGSNFTLKIRSTKLEDSAMYFCASAFDPPGELFFGEGSRLTVL.

The chain employs TRBV6-5 and TRBJ2-1; TRBD2 aligns across 8 bases. The CDR3 is made up of 15 amino acids. Germline V CDR1 and CDR2: MNHEY, SVGAGI. V shed 6 bases, J shed 3 bases, and the junction held 7 bases outside the gene matches. The CDR3 sequence is CASSHGGGLYNEQFF. The CDR3, as DNA: TGTGCCAGCAGCCACGGGGGGGGACTCTACAATGAGCAGTTCTTC.

This clonotype was picked up a small number of times. The CDR3 sequence: CAIRTASYEQYF. The CDR3 DNA is TGTGCCATCAGGACAGCCTCCTACGAGCAGTACTTC. The rearrangement links TRBV10-3 to TRBJ2-7; D might be TRBD1 (5 bases). V lost 6 bases, J lost 0 bases, and 6 bases lay in between. Germline loops: CDR1 ENHRY, CDR2 SYGVKD. There are 12 residues in the CDR3.

The V gene is TRBV5-5, the J gene TRBJ2-2, with 8 bases lining up with TRBD2. Germline V gene data show CDR1 as SGHKS and CDR2 as YYEKEE (reference sequence). The CDR3 sequence is 15 residues long. V was pared by 3 bases and J by 4 bases, with 5 bases of the junction left unmatched. In DNA form, the CDR3 reads TGTGCCAGCAGCTCGGGAGGGGGGTTCACCGGGGAGCTGTTTTTT. Protein product: CASSSGGGFTGELFF.

Of note for this clonotype: The junction shows a germline mismatch at one end, possibly a read error. The CDR3 loop reads CASSLPGEPDTQYF. The CDR3 nucleotides are TGCGCCAGCAGCTTGCCGGGGGAGCCAGATACGCAGTATTTT. The chain couples TRBV5-4 to TRBJ2-3; D possibly corresponds to TRBD2 (6 bases). The CDR3 has 14 amino acids. The germline CDR1 and CDR2 sequences are SGHNT and YYREEE (reference sequence). Based on the CDR3 plus reference TRBV5-4 and TRBJ2-3, the full variable domain is ETGVTQSPTHLIKTRGQQVTLRCSSQSGHNTVSWYQQALGQGPQFIFQYYREEENGRGNFPPRFSGLQFPNYSSELNVNALELDDSALYLCASSLPGEPDTQYFGPGTRLTVL.

V is TRBV9 and J is TRBJ2-1, with TRBD1 identical over 7 bases. The V gene end was trimmed by 4 bases and the J gene end by 1 base; junction bases not matched to a gene: 5. This CDR3 is built from 15 residues. From germline, CDR1 is SGDLS and CDR2 YYNGEE. The CDR3 nucleotides are TGTGCCAGCAGCCTCGACAGGGCATCCTACAATGAGCAGTTCTTC. Residues: CASSLDRASYNEQFF. Complete variable domain (other parts from reference TRBV9 and TRBJ2-1): DSGVTQTPKHLITATGQRVTLRCSPRSGDLSVYWYQQSLDQGLQFLIQYYNGEERAKGNILERFSAQQFPDLHSELNLSSLELGDSALYFCASSLDRASYNEQFFGPGTRLTVL.

In this sample, this clonotype turned up a few times. V and J are TRBV7-2 and TRBJ2-3; D ambiguous. V shed 0 bases and J shed 2 bases, with 6 bases lying between them. Germline values: CDR1 SGHTA, CDR2 FQGNSA. The CDR3 loop spans 14 amino acids. The CDR3 nucleotides are TGTGCCAGCAGCTTAGCCACAGCCACAGATACGCAGTATTTT. Its translation: CASSLATATDTQYF.

This clonotype occurred many times. The CDR3 sequence is CASSLEGLAGDTQYF. The CDR3 coding sequence is TGCGCCAGCAGCTTGGAGGGACTAGCAGGAGATACGCAGTATTTT. V and J are TRBV5-1 and TRBJ2-3, with TRBD2 matching 9 bases. V trimming: 0 bases; J trimming: 5 bases; junction bases outside the gene matches: 4. The germline V gene encodes CDR1 SGHRS and CDR2 YFSETQ. The CDR3 is 15 residues long.

This sequence joins TRBV6-5 and TRBJ2-2; possibly TRBD2 for D (6 bases). CDR3 length: 16 residues. Trimming removed 0 bases at V and 1 base at J, with 9 bases between. Germline CDR1 and CDR2: MNHEY and SVGAGI. CDR3 in DNA: TGTGCCAGCAGTTACTCGAGGGGAGGGAACACCGGGGAGCTGTTTTTT. Protein product: CASSYSRGGNTGELFF.

The chain links TRBV7-2 to TRBJ1-1; D perhaps matches TRBD1 (6 bases). Germline lookup yields CDR1 SGHTA and CDR2 FQGNSA. The ends were cut back, 5 bases at V and 4 bases at J, with 17 bases in the middle. The CDR3 sequence is 15 residues long. The CDR3 coding sequence is TGTGCCAGCAGCCCCGGGGGGCCGGAGGGCACTGAAGCTTTCTTT. Protein: CASSPGGPEGTEAFF.

This clonotype was counted a few times. DNA for the CDR3: TGTGCCAGCAGTGACCTAGGGGGTCAGCCCCAGCATTTT. Its protein product is CASSDLGGQPQHF. This sequence joins TRBV6-2 or TRBV6-3 and TRBJ1-5; weak D call: TRBD1 (6 bases). The CDR3 extends over 13 amino acids. V gave up 5 bases and J gave up 6 bases, with 11 bases separating them. CDR1 MNHEY and CDR2 SVGEGT come from the germline V gene.

The chain has TRBV6-2 or TRBV6-3 and TRBJ2-3; D is undetermined. V gave up 7 bases and J gave up 5 bases, with 7 bases separating them. Germline CDR1 is MNHEY and CDR2 is SVGEGT. The CDR3 length is 11 residues. CDR3 nucleotides: TGTGCCAGCACCTACCAAGATACGCAGTATTTT. Its protein product is CASTYQDTQYF.

This chain links TRBV27 with TRBJ2-3, with TRBD1 as a possible D gene (6 bases). The V gene lost 6 bases and the J gene lost 7 bases, with 14 bases spanning the gap. CDR1 and CDR2 from the germline V gene are MNHEY and SMNVEV (reference sequence). The CDR3 has 13 amino acids. CDR3 amino acids: CASSILTGNTQYF. The DNA of the CDR3 is TGTGCCAGCAGCATCCTGACAGGAAATACGCAGTATTTT.

This chain connects TRBV6-1 to TRBJ2-7, with 8 bases fitting TRBD1. CDR3 length equals 13 residues. Germline CDR1 is MNHNS and CDR2 is SASEGT. The V and J ends lost 10 bases and 2 bases, in that order; junction bases with no gene match: 7. CDR3 region: CATLIQGAYEQYF. DNA for the CDR3: TGTGCCACCCTGATACAGGGGGCCTACGAGCAGTACTTC.

The chain employs TRBV6-6 and TRBJ1-1; perhaps TRBD1 as D (5 bases). Trimming stripped 7 bases from V and 0 bases from J, with 9 bases between. The CDR3 sequence is 13 residues long. Germline V CDR1 and CDR2: MNHNY, SVGAGI (reference sequence). The CDR3 sequence is CASTRDLNTEAFF. CDR3 in DNA: TGTGCCAGCACCCGGGACCTGAACACTGAAGCTTTCTTT.

The rearrangement uses TRBV5-6 and TRBJ2-1, with TRBD1 matching over 11 bases. This CDR3 spans 15 amino acids. Germline-derived CDR1 and CDR2 are SGHDT and YYEEEE. The V and J ends lost 3 bases and 9 bases, in that order; junction bases with no gene match: 8. CDR3 in DNA: TGTGCCAGCAGCTCACGGGACAGGGGGATACGTGAGCAGTTCTTC. This encodes CASSSRDRGIREQFF.

This clonotype came up a few times. The V gene is TRBV7-6, the J gene TRBJ1-2, with a possible D match to TRBD1 (6 bases). V was pared by 3 bases and J by 5 bases, with 13 bases between. Germline V gene sequence: CDR1 SGHVS, CDR2 FNYEAQ. The CDR3 sequence is 14 residues long. The CDR3 loop reads CASSFLGQGYGYTF. Written as DNA, the CDR3 is TGTGCCAGCAGCTTCCTGGGCCAGGGGTATGGCTACACCTTC.

V usage is TRBV5-4 and J usage is TRBJ2-1; 8 bases map to TRBD2. V was clipped by 4 bases and J by 8 bases; unmatched bases: 5. CDR1 SGHNT and CDR2 YYREEE come from the germline V gene (reference sequence). The CDR3 loop spans 13 amino acids. The CDR3 coding sequence is TGTGCCAGCAGCCGACTAGCGACCGATGAGCAGTTCTTC. Amino acid sequence: CASSRLATDEQFF.

This clonotype was found a few times. The chain couples TRBV7-9 to TRBJ2-7; 9 bases line up with TRBD1. The ends lost 3 bases at V and 3 bases at J; junction bases unmatched: 3. This CDR3 is 14 amino acids long. Germline CDR1 SEHNR, CDR2 FQNEAQ (reference sequence). As DNA, the CDR3 is TGTGCCAGCAGCTTTGGGACAGGGTTCTACGAGCAGTACTTC. Protein product: CASSFGTGFYEQYF.

This clonotype was seen more than once but under ten times. The V call is TRBV12-3 or TRBV12-4, the J call TRBJ1-5; weak D call: TRBD1 (5 bases). CDR3 length equals 15 residues. V was clipped by 5 bases and J by 5 bases, with 16 bases between them. CDR3 sequence reads: CASSERGRQDQPQHF. CDR3 DNA: TGTGCCAGCAGTGAACGGGGCAGGCAGGATCAGCCCCAGCATTTT.

The V and J genes are TRBV9 and TRBJ1-1, with a tentative D call TRBD1 (5 bases). Looked up from germline, CDR1 is SGDLS and CDR2 is YYNGEE. The CDR3 is 14 amino acids. V gave up 4 bases and J gave up 8 bases, with 18 bases separating them. In DNA, the CDR3 is TGTGCCAGCAGCACAAGGGAGACTGGGGGAGAAGCTTTCTTT. The encoded protein is CASSTRETGGEAFF. Looking up the rest from reference TRBV9 and TRBJ1-1 gives the full variable domain: DSGVTQTPKHLITATGQRVTLRCSPRSGDLSVYWYQQSLDQGLQFLIQYYNGEERAKGNILERFSAQQFPDLHSELNLSSLELGDSALYFCASSTRETGGEAFFGQGTRLTVV.

V and J are TRBV13 and TRBJ2-7; 7 bases map to TRBD1. The CDR3 extends over 14 amino acids. Trimming cost V 5 bases and J 1 base; bases outside gene matches: 5. CDR1 and CDR2 from the germline V gene are PRHDT and FYEKMQ (reference sequence). CDR3: CASSDPGQSYEQYF. The CDR3 DNA follows: TGTGCCAGCAGCGACCCGGGACAGTCCTACGAGCAGTACTTC.

The gene calls are TRBV3-1 and TRBJ2-3; D possibly corresponds to TRBD2 (7 bases). Trimming cost V 4 bases and J 3 bases, with 17 bases left between them. CDR1 is LGHDT, CDR2 YNNKEL, per germline (reference sequence). The CDR3 is 16 residues long. The CDR3 protein is CASSPPGGGRTDTQYF. The CDR3 nucleotides are TGTGCCAGCAGCCCCCCAGGCGGGGGCAGGACAGATACGCAGTATTTT.

This clonotype was seen a few times. The chain joins TRBV20-1 to TRBJ2-7; D gene uncertain. The germline V gene has CDR1 DFQATT and CDR2 SNEGSKA (reference sequence). The ends were cut back, 3 bases at V and 2 bases at J, with 17 bases in the middle. CDR3 length: 15 amino acids. The CDR3 here is CSASAVSREAYEQYF. CDR3 coding DNA: TGCAGTGCTAGTGCCGTCTCCAGAGAAGCCTACGAGCAGTACTTC.

There are many counts of this clonotype. The chain combines TRBV7-6 with TRBJ2-2; no reliable D call. V lost 5 bases, J lost 0 bases, and 13 bases lay in between. The germline V gene encodes CDR1 SGHVS and CDR2 FNYEAQ. The CDR3 has 16 amino acids. The CDR3 DNA sequence: TGTGCCAGCAGCCGCTCCCGGCAGGCGAACACCGGGGAGCTGTTTTTT. Residues: CASSRSRQANTGELFF.